This T cell receptor (beta chain) was profiled in a study of blood T cell repertoires in COVID-19. Turning to the study itself: Acute and convalescent COVID-19 samples came from the United States, Italy and Spain. The cDNA or gDNA used as material had been derived from T cells, B-cell-depleted T cells, or PBMCs.

The CDR3 has 14 amino acids. With 4 bases clipped from V and 9 bases from J, the junction kept 7 bases outside the gene matches. The germline CDR1 and CDR2 sequences are SGHDT and YYEEEE. In the authors' methods: Cell counts per sample came from amplifying reference gene primers. The table came from immunoSEQ multiplex PCR; TCRdb's copy has only in-frame clones and leaves some out. That table gives V, J and clone size, and the DNA gave D and trimming. The data contain some 230,000 clones, 70% to 90% of them singletons. The clonotype was recovered from a man aged 40-49 years with acute or convalescent COVID-19. The V and J genes are TRBV5-6 and TRBJ1-6, with 7 bases fitting TRBD1. What was sequenced was peripheral blood. CDR3 bases: TGTGCCAGCAGCCCAAGACAGGGTAGTTCACCCCTCCACTTT. It specifies CASSPRQGSSPLHF.